This paragraph covers one T cell receptor (beta chain) sequence. Its antigen is still unknown. TCRdb's table, derived via immunoSEQ multiplex PCR, lists solely in-frame clones and lacks some. The sample lists around 17,000 clones; approximately 90% were seen once. The sample comes from a study of T cells in localized non-small cell lung cancer. General study results and limits: In uninvolved adjacent lung, T cell clonality reached its highest value, exceeding tumor. Out of the top 100 tumor clones, a median approximately 50 were seen in adjacent lung. Longer survival (overall) was linked to higher T cell density in blood.

This receptor was obtained from a male donor aged 60 or over with stage II squamous cell lung carcinoma. Sequenced here: peripheral blood, sampled before any cancer treatment.

The CDR3 DNA is TGCAGCGCCCGACTAGCGGGAGGAACGGGGCTCTACGAGCAGTACTTC. Translation: CSARLAGGTGLYEQYF. V usage is TRBV29-1 and J usage is TRBJ2-7; 13 bases map to TRBD2. CDR3 length: 16 amino acids. Germline V gives CDR1 SQVTM, CDR2 ANQGSEA. The V gene end was trimmed by 7 bases and the J gene end by 3 bases; junction bases not matched to a gene: 12.